This passage covers 6 T cell receptor beta chains from one sample sequenced in a study of blood T cell repertoires in COVID-19. Profiling relied on immunoSEQ multiplex PCR, and the TCRdb table lists in-frame clones only, not all of them. The table lists 350,000 to 450,000 clones, around nine tenths of them singletons. Sequenced material: peripheral blood. The source of these receptors is a human donor in a cohort sampled during active COVID-19.

V is TRBV27 and J is TRBJ1-5; possibly TRBD1 for D (6 bases). This CDR3 is 14 amino acids long. From germline, CDR1 is MNHEY and CDR2 SMNVEV (reference sequence). Trimming cost V 6 bases and J 6 bases, with 15 bases left between them. CDR3 sequence: CASRQDSFSQPQHF. CDR3 DNA: TGTGCCAGCAGACAGGACAGTTTTTCTCAGCCCCAGCATTTT.

The sample holds a few counts of this clone. The rearrangement uses TRBV6-1 and TRBJ1-5, with TRBD1 matching over 7 bases. From germline, CDR1 is MNHNS and CDR2 SASEGT. This CDR3 is 17 amino acids long. J was trimmed by 6 bases and V by 2 bases; bases with no gene match: 13. CDR3 sequence: CASSEQVIQGGFQPQHF. Written as DNA, the CDR3 is TGTGCCAGCAGTGAACAGGTTATCCAGGGGGGATTTCAGCCCCAGCATTTT.

The V gene is TRBV7-9, the J gene TRBJ2-4, with TRBD1 as a possible D gene (5 bases). CDR1 is SEHNR and CDR2 is FQNEAQ in the germline V gene (reference sequence). Trimming stripped 1 base from V and 0 bases from J, with 16 bases between. There are 18 residues in the CDR3. Here the CDR3 DNA reads TGTGCCAGCAGCTTAGGACAGCCTAAACCTCTAGCCAAAAACATTCAGTACTTC. Translating gives CASSLGQPKPLAKNIQYF.

The J gene is TRBJ1-2, the V gene TRBV25-1, with unresolved D. Trimming took 7 bases from V and 7 from J, leaving 13 bases between them. The CDR3 is made up of 12 amino acids. Germline V gene sequence: CDR1 MGHDK, CDR2 SYGVNS. CDR3 protein: CASTRTGFGYTF. CDR3 coding DNA: TGTGCCAGCACCCGAACGGGGTTTGGCTACACCTTC.

This chain uses TRBV7-3 with TRBJ2-2, with TRBD1 matching over 8 bases. Trimming took 5 bases from V and 1 from J; bases not matched to a gene: 6. The CDR3 is made up of 16 amino acids. CDR1 SGHTA and CDR2 FQGTGA come from the germline V gene. This CDR3 is CASSPRQGQNTGELFF. CDR3 DNA: TGTGCCAGCAGCCCAAGACAGGGGCAGAACACCGGGGAGCTGTTTTTT.

The V and J genes are TRBV6-1 and TRBJ1-1; D is unresolved. V lost 0 bases and J 4 bases, leaving 9 bases between the germline ends. The CDR3 extends over 14 amino acids. CDR1 MNHNS and CDR2 SASEGT come from the germline V gene. The CDR3 protein is CASSEAVWSTEAFF. The CDR3 coding sequence is TGTGCCAGCAGTGAAGCGGTCTGGAGCACTGAAGCTTTCTTT.